This T cell receptor (beta chain) was identified during a study of somatic mutations in cytotoxic T cells in rheumatoid arthritis. General study findings and limits: Statistical analysis of the slight TRBV07 underrepresentation in rheumatoid arthritis patients did not adjust for multiple comparisons.

With regard to this clone: The antigen is undetermined.

Some clones are missing from TCRdb's copy, which holds only in-frame ones; the method was immunoSEQ multiplex PCR. Altogether roughly 4,200 clones are present, about 88% being singletons, with the ten largest covering about 31%. This CDR3 has 14 amino acids. Trimming took 3 bases from V and 9 from J; bases not matched to a gene: 7. Per germline, CDR1 LGHNA and CDR2 YNFKEQ. The J gene is TRBJ2-1, the V gene TRBV4-2; 8 bases line up with TRBD2. The source is a woman aged 70-85 years with rheumatoid arthritis. Sequences were obtained from CD8+ T cells sorted from blood. The CDR3 nucleotides read TGTGCCAGCAGCCATGCGGCGGGAGGATCTGAGCAGTTCTTC. It codes for CASSHAAGGSEQFF.